The entry below gives a single T cell receptor (beta chain) sequence along with its context. V lost 4 bases, J lost 1 base, and 17 bases lay in between. The CDR3 sequence is 17 residues long. CDR1 is SGHDN, CDR2 FVKESK, per germline. This sample is part of a study of blood T cell repertoires in COVID-19. The overall study: PBMCs, B-cell-depleted T cells, or T cells provided the cDNA or gDNA that made up the material.

In the study's own analysis: Researchers report that nucleated cell counts were estimated from reference gene primer amplification. Sequenced by immunoSEQ multiplex PCR; TCRdb stores in-frame clones only, minus some. V and J calls plus clone size are reproduced from that table; the DNA served to infer D and trimming. The table includes around 260,000 clones, about 86% detected once. The rearrangement joins TRBV14 to TRBJ2-1; weak D call: TRBD1 (6 bases). This receptor was taken from a man under 40 with acute COVID-19. Sequencing used PBMCs or T cells enriched from blood (not recorded which). CDR3 region: CASSLRQADLSYNEQFF. Written as DNA, the CDR3 is TGTGCCAGCAGCCTAAGACAGGCCGATCTGTCCTACAATGAGCAGTTCTTC.